The TCR beta chain under discussion was sequenced for a study of graft-versus-host responses after intestinal transplantation. Study in general: Anti-thymocyte globulin induction was given to all recipients, followed by tacrolimus and steroids for about 3 years.

Clones were read by immunoSEQ multiplex PCR, and TCRdb kept only the in-frame ones, dropping some. The sample carries 57,000 or so clones, under 95% recorded once. Points on this clone: No antigen is known for it.

The germline V and J ends were trimmed by 5 bases and 0 bases, with 17 bases remaining between them. Germline V gene sequence: CDR1 MGHRA, CDR2 YSYEKL. The CDR3 runs 17 residues. Study outcomes and limitations: Present in recipient marrow, GvH clones included some that appeared first in ileum or blood.

This sample comprised PBMCs, obtained 118 days after intestinal transplantation. The gene calls are TRBV4-1 and TRBJ1-5, with D possibly being TRBD1 (5 bases). This TCR was recovered from a human patient who received an intestinal transplant, so some T cells may come from the graft donor. The CDR3 nucleotides read TGCGCCAGCAGCAGGGACGGGAGGGACTATAGCAATCAGCCCCAGCATTTT. Protein sequence: CASSRDGRDYSNQPQHF.